The rows below give T cell receptor beta chains drawn from one sample of a study of molecular identifiers for immune sequencing clone quantification. A single record per CDR3 protein comes from TCRdb applying MiXCR to the PCR reads. Of tens of thousands of distinct CDR3 sequences listed, 15% to 20% are singletons. Source material: naive CD8+ T cells from blood, with Jurkat cell RNA spiked in. The source is a human donor in good health. Some libraries in this study had Jurkat cell RNA spiked in. Both conserved end residues are part of each CDR3. Each record gives: J gene, V gene, D gene, clone size, CDR3 DNA, CDR3 protein. A D gene is named only where the DNA matches it firmly. Where a row states a size, it is once, few, many or the class of an expanded clone; other rows omit it.

>TRBJ2-1|TRBV30|TRBD2|many
TGTGCCTGGAGACTAGCGCGATACAATGAGCAGTTCTTC
CAWRLARYNEQFF
>TRBJ2-2|TRBV5-1|-|few
TGCGCCAGCAGCTTGGCCCGTAAGAACACCGGGGAGCTGTTTTTT
CASSLARKNTGELFF
>TRBJ1-3|TRBV9|-|many
TGTGCCAGCAGCGGAGAGACAGCCTACTCTGGAAACACCATATATTTT
CASSGETAYSGNTIYF
>TRBJ2-1|TRBV29-1|-|few
TGCAGCGTTCGTCTAGCTACGTACAATGAGCAGTTCTTC
CSVRLATYNEQFF
>TRBJ2-2|TRBV28|TRBD2|few
TGTGCCAGCAGTTTATCAGATAGGGGGGCTTGGACTAGCGGGAGGTCCCCCGAGGAGCTGTTTTTT
CASSLSDRGAWTSGRSPEELFF
>TRBJ2-7|TRBV7-2|-|many
TGTGCCAGCAGCTTGACTGACCCCTACGAGCAGTACTTC
CASSLTDPYEQYF
>TRBJ2-1|TRBV7-6|-|many
TGTGCCAGCAGCTTAGCGACCGGAGGCGCCCCCTACAATGAGCAGTTCTTC
CASSLATGGAPYNEQFF
>TRBJ2-1|TRBV12-3/TRBV12-4|TRBD2|-
TGTGCCAGCAGTTCTAGCGGGAGCTGGGATGAGCAGTTCTTC
CASSSSGSWDEQFF
>TRBJ2-7|TRBV12-3/TRBV12-4|-|-
TGTGCCAGCAGTCAAACCGGGACATTCATCTACGAGCAGTACTTC
CASSQTGTFIYEQYF
>TRBJ1-3|TRBV2|TRBD1|many
TGTGCCAGCACGAGGGACAGGGGGCCCGGAAACACCATATATTTT
CASTRDRGPGNTIYF
>TRBJ2-7|TRBV6-5|-|many
TGTGCCAGCAAGCGGCAGGGGTTCTACGAGCAGTACTTC
CASKRQGFYEQYF
>TRBJ2-2|TRBV29-1|TRBD1|many
TGCAGCGCCGAACCCCGGGACAGAAACACCGGGGAGCTGTTTTTT
CSAEPRDRNTGELFF
>TRBJ2-2|TRBV9|TRBD1|many
TGTGCCAGCAGCCCGACAGGGGGCCGTCACACCGGGGAGCTGTTTTTT
CASSPTGGRHTGELFF
>TRBJ2-2|TRBV20-1|TRBD1|many
TGCAGTGCTAGTTTCCCCCGGGACAGGGCCACGGAAGGGGTCACCGGGGAGCTGTTTTTT
CSASFPRDRATEGVTGELFF
>TRBJ2-3|TRBV20-1|-|many
TGCAGTGCTAGAGAGGACAGTACCACAGATACGCAGTATTTT
CSAREDSTTDTQYF
>TRBJ1-3|TRBV29-1|-|-
TGCAGCGCTGAGGGATGGACATCGCGTGGAAGCACCATATATTTT
CSAEGWTSRGSTIYF
>TRBJ2-1|TRBV5-6|-|few
TGTGCCAGCAGCTTGGGAGCCGCGGGAAATGAGCAGTTCTTC
CASSLGAAGNEQFF
>TRBJ2-7|TRBV7-9|TRBD2|many
TGTGCCAGCAGCTTCCCATCCGGGACTAGCTCCCACGAGCAGTACTTC
CASSFPSGTSSHEQYF
>TRBJ2-1|TRBV19|-|-
TGTGCCGGTAGTATGGACGGGAGCTCTTACAATGAGCAGTTCTTC
CAGSMDGSSYNEQFF
>TRBJ1-1|TRBV28|-|-
TGTGCCAGCAGTTTACGGGGGGCGGGTAGGAACACTGAAGCTTTCTTT
CASSLRGAGRNTEAFF
>TRBJ2-7|TRBV20-1|-|few
TGCAGTGCTAGAGATAGGGCGCGACACCTGGGCTACGAGCAGTACTTC
CSARDRARHLGYEQYF
>TRBJ2-7|TRBV27|TRBD2|-
TGTGCCAGCAGTTCAAGATTAGCGGGGAGTTACGAGCAGTACTTC
CASSSRLAGSYEQYF
>TRBJ2-3|TRBV2|-|-
TGTGCCACCGAGGACACACACACAGATACGCAGTATTTT
CATEDTHTDTQYF
>TRBJ2-1|TRBV25-1|TRBD1|-
TGTGCCAGCAGTGAGGGGACAGGGCTCAATGAGCAGTTCTTC
CASSEGTGLNEQFF
>TRBJ2-2|TRBV4-3|-|-
TGCGCCAGCCCACAATATAGGGGCATCTTTGACACCGGGGAGCTGTTTTTT
CASPQYRGIFDTGELFF
>TRBJ2-1|TRBV13|-|many
TGTGCCAGCAGCAGGCCGATGGGGTACAATGAGCAGTTCTTC
CASSRPMGYNEQFF
>TRBJ2-7|TRBV4-1|-|many
TGCGCCAGCAGCCACCCCAGGGATTCCTACGAGCAGTACTTC
CASSHPRDSYEQYF
>TRBJ2-1|TRBV12-3/TRBV12-4|-|many
TGTGCCAGCAGCCCGACAGAGGACCCCTACAATGAGCAGTTCTTC
CASSPTEDPYNEQFF
>TRBJ2-3|TRBV15|TRBD1|once
TGTGCCACCAGCGATTTAGAGTTAAGGGACAGAAGCACAGATACGCAGTATTTT
CATSDLELRDRSTDTQYF
>TRBJ2-3|TRBV4-3|-|many
TGCGCCAGCAGAGAGGGGGAGGCGGGTGCAGATACGCAGTATTTT
CASREGEAGADTQYF
>TRBJ2-2|TRBV9|TRBD2|many
TGTGCCAGCAGCGTAAGAGTAGCGGGAGGGGTCACCGGGGAGCTGTTTTTT
CASSVRVAGGVTGELFF
>TRBJ1-5|TRBV14|-|many
TGTGCCAGCAGCCAAGATCTGGATCAGCCCCAGCATTTT
CASSQDLDQPQHF
>TRBJ2-1|TRBV6-2/TRBV6-3|TRBD2|many
TGTGCCAGCAGTTACTCGATGCGGCTAGCGGGATACAATGAGCAGTTCTTC
CASSYSMRLAGYNEQFF
>TRBJ2-2|TRBV5-4|TRBD1|many
TGTGCCAGCAGTTCCACCGGGACAGGCAGCATCAGGGAGCTGTTTTTT
CASSSTGTGSIRELFF
>TRBJ1-1|TRBV30|-|many
TGTGCCAGGGACGCAGGGACTGAAGCTTTCTTT
CARDAGTEAFF
>TRBJ2-7|TRBV7-6|-|many
TGTGCCAGCAGCCCCGGGACGGACGGCTACGAGCAGTACTTC
CASSPGTDGYEQYF